Listed below are T cell receptor beta chains from one sample, sequenced in a study of Graves' ophthalmopathy and Graves' hyperthyroidism. MiXCR was run by TCRdb on the multiplex PCR reads, yielding one entry per CDR3 protein. Of about 240,000 distinct CDR3 sequences in the sample, around 50% were seen once. Specimen: peripheral blood. These receptors originate from an adult man with Graves' ophthalmopathy. Each CDR3 is given with its conserved first and last residue. Fields, in order: clone size, D gene, V gene, CDR3 length, J gene, CDR3 protein, CDR3 DNA. A D gene is named only where the DNA matches it firmly. Rows give clone size only sometimes, using once, few, many, or a class for an expanded clone.

clone size: .
D gene: .
V gene: TRBV2
CDR3 length: 14
J gene: TRBJ2-2
CDR3 protein: CASSETQGHGELFF
CDR3 DNA: TGTGCCAGCAGTGAAACCCAGGGCCACGGGGAGCTGTTTTTT

clone size: .
D gene: .
V gene: TRBV19
CDR3 length: 12
J gene: TRBJ2-7
CDR3 protein: CASSSPTQGQYF
CDR3 DNA: TGTGCCAGTAGTAGCCCAACGCAGGGTCAGTACTTC

clone size: few
D gene: TRBD1
V gene: TRBV29-1
CDR3 length: 16
J gene: TRBJ1-2
CDR3 protein: CSVEKDASGGADGYTF
CDR3 DNA: TGCAGCGTTGAGAAGGATGCCTCAGGGGGCGCAGATGGCTACACCTTC

clone size: few
D gene: .
V gene: TRBV29-1
CDR3 length: 13
J gene: TRBJ1-2
CDR3 protein: CSVDSARSHGYTF
CDR3 DNA: TGCAGCGTTGACTCTGCCCGGTCCCATGGCTACACCTTC

clone size: .
D gene: .
V gene: TRBV19
CDR3 length: 17
J gene: TRBJ1-2
CDR3 protein: CASSILRAGPSAIGYTF
CDR3 DNA: TGTGCCAGTAGTATACTTAGAGCGGGACCGTCCGCTATCGGCTACACCTTC

clone size: .
D gene: .
V gene: TRBV5-6
CDR3 length: 15
J gene: TRBJ1-2
CDR3 protein: CASSLGQGTFYGYTF
CDR3 DNA: TGTGCCAGCAGCTTGGGTCAGGGCACGTTCTATGGCTACACCTTC

clone size: .
D gene: TRBD2
V gene: TRBV7-3
CDR3 length: 16
J gene: TRBJ2-2
CDR3 protein: CASSFRGVAGSGELFF
CDR3 DNA: TGCGCCAGCAGCTTCCGGGGGGTAGCGGGATCCGGGGAGCTGTTTTTT

clone size: .
D gene: .
V gene: TRBV7-9
CDR3 length: 11
J gene: TRBJ2-2
CDR3 protein: CASSNAGELFF
CDR3 DNA: TGTGCCAGCAGTAACGCCGGGGAGCTGTTTTTT

clone size: .
D gene: .
V gene: TRBV7-9
CDR3 length: 12
J gene: TRBJ2-2
CDR3 protein: CASSPFTGELFF
CDR3 DNA: TGTGCCAGCAGCCCATTCACCGGGGAGCTGTTTTTT

clone size: .
D gene: .
V gene: TRBV7-9
CDR3 length: 13
J gene: TRBJ1-2
CDR3 protein: CASSPEGRNGYTF
CDR3 DNA: TGTGCCAGCAGCCCAGAGGGAAGGAACGGCTACACCTTC

clone size: few
D gene: .
V gene: TRBV7-9
CDR3 length: 13
J gene: TRBJ2-5
CDR3 protein: CASSFVRVETQYF
CDR3 DNA: TGTGCCAGCAGCTTTGTAAGGGTCGAGACCCAGTACTTC

clone size: .
D gene: .
V gene: TRBV5-1
CDR3 length: 12
J gene: TRBJ2-2
CDR3 protein: CASSYRNGELFF
CDR3 DNA: TGCGCCAGCAGCTACAGGAACGGGGAGCTGTTTTTT

clone size: .
D gene: .
V gene: TRBV9
CDR3 length: 16
J gene: TRBJ2-7
CDR3 protein: CASSVDISSSGYEQYF
CDR3 DNA: TGTGCCAGCAGCGTAGACATATCATCCTCGGGCTACGAGCAGTACTTC

clone size: .
D gene: .
V gene: TRBV2
CDR3 length: 15
J gene: TRBJ1-5
CDR3 protein: CASSDTGESNQPQHF
CDR3 DNA: TGTGCCAGCAGTGATACAGGAGAGAGCAATCAGCCCCAGCATTTT

clone size: once
D gene: TRBD1
V gene: TRBV7-9
CDR3 length: 13
J gene: TRBJ1-1
CDR3 protein: CASSYDRVTEAFF
CDR3 DNA: TGTGCCAGCAGCTACGACAGGGTAACTGAAGCTTTCTTT

clone size: few
D gene: .
V gene: TRBV10-3
CDR3 length: 14
J gene: TRBJ2-5
CDR3 protein: CASSPTSWGETQYF
CDR3 DNA: TGTGCCAGCAGCCCCACTAGTTGGGGAGAGACCCAGTACTTC

clone size: .
D gene: .
V gene: TRBV29-1
CDR3 length: 13
J gene: TRBJ2-7
CDR3 protein: CSVKGGDNYEQYF
CDR3 DNA: TGCAGCGTTAAGGGGGGGGACAACTACGAGCAGTACTTC

clone size: .
D gene: TRBD1
V gene: TRBV9
CDR3 length: 16
J gene: TRBJ2-7
CDR3 protein: CASSVGRGQGTYEQYF
CDR3 DNA: TGTGCCAGCAGCGTAGGACGAGGACAGGGTACCTACGAGCAGTACTTC

clone size: .
D gene: .
V gene: TRBV6-5
CDR3 length: 16
J gene: TRBJ1-1
CDR3 protein: CATSKIRVHLLAEAFF
CDR3 DNA: TGTGCCACCTCAAAAATCCGAGTACACCTCCTGGCTGAAGCTTTCTTT

clone size: .
D gene: .
V gene: TRBV7-9
CDR3 length: 16
J gene: TRBJ1-5
CDR3 protein: CASSEADRTRNQPQHF
CDR3 DNA: TGTGCCAGCAGTGAAGCCGACAGGACAAGGAATCAGCCCCAGCATTTT

clone size: .
D gene: TRBD1
V gene: TRBV7-2
CDR3 length: 15
J gene: TRBJ2-5
CDR3 protein: CASSQGTGAGGEQYF
CDR3 DNA: TGTGCCAGCTCCCAGGGGACAGGCGCGGGCGGAGAGCAGTACTTC

clone size: few
D gene: .
V gene: TRBV24-1
CDR3 length: 16
J gene: TRBJ2-2
CDR3 protein: CATSDLSGANTGELFF
CDR3 DNA: TGTGCCACCAGTGACCTTAGTGGAGCGAACACCGGGGAGCTGTTTTTT

clone size: .
D gene: TRBD1
V gene: TRBV13
CDR3 length: 15
J gene: TRBJ1-2
CDR3 protein: CASSGSDRATQGYTF
CDR3 DNA: TGTGCCAGCAGCGGCTCGGACAGGGCGACTCAGGGCTACACCTTC

clone size: .
D gene: TRBD2
V gene: TRBV9
CDR3 length: 16
J gene: TRBJ2-2
CDR3 protein: CASSLGTSGSTGELFF
CDR3 DNA: TGTGCCAGCAGCTTAGGGACTAGCGGGAGCACCGGGGAGCTGTTTTTT

clone size: .
D gene: TRBD2
V gene: TRBV20-1
CDR3 length: 14
J gene: TRBJ2-7
CDR3 protein: CSARRREGSYEQYF
CDR3 DNA: TGCAGTGCTAGGCGGCGGGAGGGCTCCTACGAGCAGTACTTC

clone size: .
D gene: .
V gene: TRBV2
CDR3 length: 14
J gene: TRBJ2-7
CDR3 protein: CASSDALAGYEQYF
CDR3 DNA: TGTGCCAGCAGTGACGCCCTAGCAGGCTACGAGCAGTACTTC

clone size: .
D gene: TRBD1
V gene: TRBV2
CDR3 length: 12
J gene: TRBJ1-2
CDR3 protein: CASSSGGFGYTF
CDR3 DNA: TGTGCCAGCAGCTCAGGGGGCTTTGGCTACACCTTC

clone size: .
D gene: .
V gene: TRBV20-1
CDR3 length: 12
J gene: TRBJ1-4
CDR3 protein: CNASGLGEKLFF
CDR3 DNA: TGCAATGCTAGTGGTCTGGGCGAAAAACTGTTTTTT

clone size: .
D gene: TRBD2
V gene: TRBV7-8
CDR3 length: 17
J gene: TRBJ2-7
CDR3 protein: CASSSALGGTNSYEQYF
CDR3 DNA: TGTGCCAGCAGCTCCGCCCTCGGGGGGACCAACTCCTACGAGCAGTACTTC

clone size: few
D gene: .
V gene: TRBV25-1
CDR3 length: 13
J gene: TRBJ2-7
CDR3 protein: CASSDQVPYEQYF
CDR3 DNA: TGTGCCAGCAGTGACCAGGTCCCCTACGAGCAGTACTTC

clone size: once
D gene: .
V gene: TRBV7-8
CDR3 length: 17
J gene: TRBJ1-1
CDR3 protein: CASRKGPQLGGLTEAFF
CDR3 DNA: TGTGCCAGCAGGAAGGGGCCACAATTGGGGGGGCTCACTGAAGCTTTCTTT

clone size: .
D gene: .
V gene: TRBV24-1
CDR3 length: 13
J gene: TRBJ1-5
CDR3 protein: CATSDTQSQPQHF
CDR3 DNA: TGTGCCACCAGTGATACCCAGTCCCAGCCCCAGCATTTT

clone size: .
D gene: .
V gene: TRBV12-3/TRBV12-4
CDR3 length: 14
J gene: TRBJ2-5
CDR3 protein: CASRVRVGQETQYF
CDR3 DNA: TGTGCCAGCAGAGTCAGGGTGGGCCAAGAGACCCAGTACTTC

clone size: .
D gene: TRBD2
V gene: TRBV7-9
CDR3 length: 16
J gene: TRBJ2-7
CDR3 protein: CASSPDLAGGINEQYF
CDR3 DNA: TGTGCCAGCAGCCCCGACCTAGCGGGAGGGATCAATGAGCAGTACTTC

clone size: few
D gene: TRBD1
V gene: TRBV29-1
CDR3 length: 13
J gene: TRBJ2-2
CDR3 protein: CSAGTGDTGELFF
CDR3 DNA: TGCAGCGCCGGGACAGGGGACACCGGGGAGCTGTTTTTT

clone size: .
D gene: .
V gene: TRBV11-2
CDR3 length: 14
J gene: TRBJ1-1
CDR3 protein: CASSSTGTNTEAFF
CDR3 DNA: TGTGCCAGCAGCTCCACAGGGACGAACACTGAAGCTTTCTTT

clone size: few
D gene: .
V gene: TRBV4-1
CDR3 length: 16
J gene: TRBJ1-5
CDR3 protein: CASRDYRGHSDQPQHF
CDR3 DNA: TGCGCCAGCAGGGATTACCGGGGCCACAGCGATCAGCCCCAGCATTTT

clone size: .
D gene: .
V gene: TRBV7-9
CDR3 length: 14
J gene: TRBJ1-1
CDR3 protein: CASSLRTLSAEAFF
CDR3 DNA: TGTGCCAGCAGCTTAAGGACCCTCTCGGCTGAAGCTTTCTTT

clone size: .
D gene: .
V gene: TRBV7-9
CDR3 length: 14
J gene: TRBJ2-5
CDR3 protein: CASSTTGAPWTQYF
CDR3 DNA: TGTGCCAGCAGCACAACAGGCGCCCCATGGACCCAGTACTTC

clone size: .
D gene: .
V gene: TRBV5-5
CDR3 length: 14
J gene: TRBJ2-2
CDR3 protein: CASSPTSPTGELFF
CDR3 DNA: TGTGCCAGCAGTCCAACCTCGCCCACCGGGGAGCTGTTTTTT

clone size: .
D gene: .
V gene: TRBV24-1
CDR3 length: 13
J gene: TRBJ1-5
CDR3 protein: CASSESDRQPQHF
CDR3 DNA: TGTGCCAGCAGTGAATCGGATCGACAGCCCCAGCATTTT

clone size: .
D gene: .
V gene: TRBV9
CDR3 length: 14
J gene: TRBJ1-1
CDR3 protein: CASSVSDRGTEAFF
CDR3 DNA: TGTGCCAGCAGCGTGTCGGATCGTGGCACTGAAGCTTTCTTT

clone size: few
D gene: .
V gene: TRBV29-1
CDR3 length: 14
J gene: TRBJ2-7
CDR3 protein: CSVAGDISSYEQYF
CDR3 DNA: TGCAGCGTTGCAGGGGACATTAGCTCCTACGAGCAGTACTTC

clone size: many
D gene: .
V gene: TRBV29-1
CDR3 length: 14
J gene: TRBJ1-2
CDR3 protein: CSVEPPGEGYGYTF
CDR3 DNA: TGCAGCGTTGAACCCCCAGGGGAGGGCTATGGCTACACCTTC

clone size: .
D gene: TRBD1
V gene: TRBV7-8
CDR3 length: 15
J gene: TRBJ2-7
CDR3 protein: CASSFLGQGSYEQYF
CDR3 DNA: TGTGCCAGCAGTTTCCTGGGACAGGGGTCCTACGAGCAGTACTTC

clone size: .
D gene: TRBD2
V gene: TRBV7-3
CDR3 length: 17
J gene: TRBJ2-3
CDR3 protein: CASSLGGTGGGGDTQYF
CDR3 DNA: TGTGCCAGCAGCTTAGGGGGAACGGGAGGCGGGGGAGATACGCAGTATTTT

clone size: .
D gene: .
V gene: TRBV10-2
CDR3 length: 11
J gene: TRBJ2-7
CDR3 protein: CATTASYEQYF
CDR3 DNA: TGCGCCACGACAGCCTCCTACGAGCAGTACTTC

clone size: few
D gene: .
V gene: TRBV7-9
CDR3 length: 11
J gene: TRBJ2-7
CDR3 protein: CASSSGSEQYF
CDR3 DNA: TGTGCCAGCAGCTCTGGGTCCGAGCAGTACTTC